The clone carrying this T cell receptor (beta chain) was counted between two and nine times. What it binds is not known. The whole isolated RNA underwent reverse transcription, so sequencing captured expressed TCRB transcripts. Here immunoSEQ multiplex PCR was the method, and the copy in TCRdb shows in-frame clones only, minus some. The repertoire holds 630,000 or so clones, with about an eighth as singletons. Trimming removed 0 bases at V and 6 bases at J, with 17 bases between. The germline gives CDR1 LNHNV, CDR2 YYDKDF (reference sequence). The CDR3 is 16 residues long. The data are from a study of beta chain features in type 1 diabetes. Study outcomes and limitations: In type 1 diabetes patients, VDJ junctions had fewer insertions; deletions at these junctions were more frequent. All four CD4+ subsets of Type 1 diabetes patients contained TCRB CDR3s that were moderately but significantly shorter.

This receptor was taken from a man aged 18-30 years with type 1 diabetes. The V call is TRBV15, the J call TRBJ1-2; perhaps TRBD1 as D (6 bases). The sequenced material came from naive CD4+ T cells from blood. The CDR3 coding sequence is TGTGCCACCAGCAGAGAACGGTTACAGGGAGGGGATGGCTACACCTTC. Its translation is CATSRERLQGGDGYTF. Using reference TRBV15 and TRBJ1-2 for the parts outside the CDR3, the full variable domain is DAMVIQNPRYQVTQFGKPVTLSCSQTLNHNVMYWYQQKSSQAPKLLFHYYDKDFNNEADTPDNFQSRRPNTSFCFLDIRSPGLGDTAMYLCATSRERLQGGDGYTFGSGTRLTVV.